Each of the 20 T cell receptor beta chains below was sequenced from the same sample in a study of regulatory T cells in long-lasting Graves disease. Time point defined: newly diagnosed GD, antithyroid drugs for less than 3 months. There was RNA extracted from PBMCs, and the TCR library was made from it. CDR3 regions were amplified by Arm-PCR using iRepertoire HTBI primers to build TCR beta libraries. TCRdb fed the multiplex PCR reads into MiXCR, producing one record per CDR3 protein. This table holds roughly 520,000 distinct CDR3 sequences, 12% found once. These data were also filed under a second study, of T cells in Graves' hyperthyroidism and ophthalmopathy.

Sequenced here: peripheral blood mononuclear cells (PBMCs), sampled at new diagnosis, from a patient treated with antithyroid drugs. These receptors all come from a woman younger than 45 with Graves disease.

The chain carries TRBV10-3 and TRBJ2-7, with D maybe TRBD2 (6 bases). V shed 8 bases and J shed 7 bases, with 21 bases lying between them. The germline CDR1 and CDR2 sequences are ENHRY and SYGVKD. The CDR3 contains 14 residues. This CDR3 reads CAISGGLAPREQYF. The CDR3 nucleotides read TGTGCCATCTCGGGCGGCCTAGCGCCGAGGGAGCAGTACTTC.

This clonotype was seen at least ten times. This chain joins TRBV11-1 and TRBJ2-7; D is unresolved. Trimming cost V 5 bases and J 6 bases, with 14 bases left between them. CDR1 is SGHAT, CDR2 FQDESV, per germline (reference sequence). This CDR3 has 13 residues. CDR3 bases: TGTGCCAGCAGCCCCCTTCTTCCCGCCGAGCAGTACTTC. Residues: CASSPLLPAEQYF.

This clonotype was detected many times. The chain recombines TRBV27 with TRBJ2-1; maybe TRBD1 (6 bases). The CDR3 is made up of 14 amino acids. Germline lookup yields CDR1 MNHEY and CDR2 SMNVEV (reference sequence). V shed 3 bases and J shed 7 bases, with 13 bases lying between them. CDR3 DNA: TGTGCCAGCAGTTTTTGGCAGGGGAATAATGAGCAGTTCTTC. This encodes CASSFWQGNNEQFF.

The chain joins TRBV20-1 to TRBJ2-7; the match to TRBD1 covers 8 bases. Per germline, CDR1 DFQATT and CDR2 SNEGSKA (reference sequence). This CDR3 has 14 amino acids. The J segment lost 3 bases and the V segment lost 3 bases, leaving 7 bases of the junction unmatched. DNA for the CDR3: TGCAGTGCTAGGGATCGGACAGGGAACTACGAGCAGTACTTC. Protein product: CSARDRTGNYEQYF.

This clonotype was observed many times. The rearrangement uses TRBV27 and TRBJ2-3; perhaps TRBD2 as D (6 bases). The germline CDR1 and CDR2 sequences are MNHEY and SMNVEV (reference sequence). The V and J ends lost 7 bases and 3 bases respectively, with 17 bases between them. The CDR3 contains 15 residues. For the CDR3, the DNA is TGTGCCAGCACTACCGGGACCAGCGGGACAGATACGCAGTATTTT. Translating it yields CASTTGTSGTDTQYF.

The sample holds a few counts of this clonotype. This chain links TRBV5-1 with TRBJ2-1; D possibly corresponds to TRBD1 (6 bases). CDR1 is SGHRS and CDR2 is YFSETQ in the germline V gene. The CDR3 length is 14 residues. Between the trimmed V and J ends, which lost 5 bases and 2 bases, there was a span of 11 bases. CDR3 coding DNA: TGCGCCAGCAGAACACAGGGCCCCTACAATGAGCAGTTCTTC. Protein: CASRTQGPYNEQFF.

This clonotype turned up a few times. The rearrangement uses TRBV29-1 and TRBJ2-7, with D perhaps matching TRBD1 (7 bases). The CDR3 spans 12 residues. V lost 6 bases to trimming and J lost 2 bases, with 11 bases between them. Germline CDR1 is SQVTM and CDR2 is ANQGSEA. CDR3 residues: CSVAGQTYEQYF. As DNA, the CDR3 is TGCAGCGTGGCGGGACAGACCTACGAGCAGTACTTC.

Ten or more counts support this clonotype. The V call is TRBV11-2, the J call TRBJ2-1, with D perhaps matching TRBD1 or TRBD2 (5 bases each). Germline lookup yields CDR1 SGHAT and CDR2 FQNNGV. The CDR3 contains 15 residues. V was trimmed by 4 bases and J by 0 bases, leaving 10 bases between them. CDR3 coding DNA: TGTGCCAGCAGCTCGGGACGGAGCTCCTACAATGAGCAGTTCTTC. This translates into CASSSGRSSYNEQFF. Full variable domain (outside the CDR3, taken from reference TRBV11-2 and TRBJ2-1): EAGVAQSPRYKIIEKRQSVAFWCNPISGHATLYWYQQILGQGPKLLIQFQNNGVVDDSQLPKDRFSAERLKGVDSTLKIQPAKLEDSAVYLCASSSGRSSYNEQFFGPGTRLTVL.

This sequence joins TRBV7-9 and TRBJ2-7, with D perhaps TRBD2 (6 bases). CDR1 SEHNR and CDR2 FQNEAQ come from the germline V gene (reference sequence). V lost 8 bases, J lost 7 bases, and 24 bases lay in between. The CDR3 covers 15 residues. CDR3 in amino acids: CASFPLGTGVGEQYF. The CDR3 bases are TGTGCCAGCTTTCCCCTGGGGACGGGAGTGGGGGAGCAGTACTTC.

V gene TRBV11-2 combines with J gene TRBJ2-3; 8 bases agree with TRBD1. Gene TRBJ2-1 matches the end of the DNA better, so the J call may be wrong. This CDR3 comprises 16 residues. Germline V lookup: CDR1 SGHAT, CDR2 FQNNGV. Written as DNA, the CDR3 is TGTGCCAGCAGCTTAGATCACGCAGGGGGCGTTTTTGAGCAGTTCTTC. This gives the protein CASSLDHAGGVFEQFF.

This clonotype has just a few counts. This chain connects TRBV6-2 or TRBV6-3 to TRBJ1-1; tentative D call: TRBD1 (6 bases). Trimming shortened V by 6 bases and J by 1 base, and 12 bases separated the two germline ends. CDR1 and CDR2 (germline): MNHEY, SVGEGT. The CDR3 runs 14 residues. CDR3: CASRARGQNTEAFF. In nucleotides, the CDR3 is TGTGCCAGCAGAGCACGGGGGCAGAACACTGAAGCTTTCTTT.

This clonotype has a count of ten or more. The V and J genes are TRBV2 and TRBJ2-7; 10 nucleotides agree with TRBD2. Germline-derived CDR1 and CDR2 are SNHLY and FYNNEI. The CDR3 has 14 amino acids. V lost 5 bases and J lost 3; bases outside the gene matches: 4. CDR3 region: CASSRASGSYEQYF. The CDR3 region has the DNA TGTGCCAGCAGTAGGGCTAGCGGGAGCTACGAGCAGTACTTC.

Remarks on this clonotype: This could be a read error, since a much larger clone is one nucleotide away. No conserved phenylalanine or tryptophan ends this CDR3, so it is likely a read error. This chain uses TRBV6-1 with TRBJ1-1; a possible D gene is TRBD1 (6 bases). V lost 4 bases to trimming and J lost 1 base, with 10 bases between them. The length of the CDR3 is 14 residues. CDR1 is MNHNS, CDR2 SASEGT, per germline. The CDR3 DNA reads TGTGCCAGCAGTGGCCGGGGGCCGAACACTGAAGCTTTCTCT. It codes for CASSGRGPNTEAFS.

This clonotype was found many times. The rearrangement links TRBV2 to TRBJ2-1; tentatively, D is TRBD2 (6 bases). CDR3 length: 12 residues. V lost 8 bases, J lost 2 bases, and 7 bases lay in between. The germline V gene has CDR1 SNHLY and CDR2 FYNNEI. In DNA, the CDR3 is TGTGCCAGCGGGAGGACCTACAATGAGCAGTTCTTC. Amino acid sequence: CASGRTYNEQFF.

Comments on this clonotype: A read error is likely, as this CDR3 ends without the conserved phenylalanine or tryptophan. The genes are TRBV2 and TRBJ2-7; the D is unclear. The ends were cut back, 5 bases at V and 0 bases at J, with 8 bases in the middle. The CDR3 spans 13 residues. Per the germline V gene, CDR1 is SNHLY and CDR2 is FYNNEI. CDR3 amino acids: CASSNGYSYEQYS. CDR3 nucleotides: TGTGCCAGCAGTAACGGATACTCCTACGAGCAGTACTCC.

In this sample, this clonotype turned up a few times. Because the CDR3 is missing its conserved closing phenylalanine or tryptophan, this is likely a read error. The chain combines TRBV2 with TRBJ2-7; D is possibly TRBD1 (5 bases). The V end lost 4 bases, the J end lost 2 bases, and 12 bases lay between the germline ends. The CDR3 loop spans 14 amino acids. Looked up from germline, CDR1 is SNHLY and CDR2 is FYNNEI. The CDR3 is CASSGLRTTYEQYL. The DNA of the CDR3 is TGTGCCAGCAGTGGCCTAAGGACAACCTACGAGCAGTACCTC.

The CDR3 reads CASSLGVTYEQYV. In DNA, the CDR3 is TGTGCCAGCAGTTTAGGGGTAACCTACGAGCAGTACGTC. The rearrangement links TRBV12-3 or TRBV12-4 to TRBJ2-7; D uncertain. Trimming left V 1 base short and J 2 bases short, with 6 bases between. This CDR3 has 13 amino acids.

This clonotype was seen a few times. This sequence joins TRBV18 and TRBJ2-7; 8 bases align to TRBD2. The germline V gene encodes CDR1 KGHSH and CDR2 LQKENI. V shed 3 bases, J shed 6 bases, and the junction held 10 bases outside the gene matches. The CDR3 loop spans 15 amino acids. CDR3 residues: CASSPLFSGISEQYF. The CDR3 coding sequence is TGTGCCAGCTCACCTCTCTTTAGCGGGATCAGCGAGCAGTACTTC.

The J gene is TRBJ1-6, the V gene TRBV5-1, with D maybe TRBD1 (6 bases). V gave up 0 bases and J gave up 7 bases, with 8 bases separating them. Germline lookup yields CDR1 SGHRS and CDR2 YFSETQ. This CDR3 has 14 residues. The CDR3 DNA reads as TGCGCCAGCAGCTTGGCACAGGGCAATTCACCCCTCCACTTT. Translation: CASSLAQGNSPLHF.

This chain links TRBV3-1 with TRBJ2-1, with 9 bases identical to TRBD2. This CDR3 contains 15 residues. Germline assignment: CDR1 LGHDT and CDR2 YNNKEL (reference sequence). V was clipped by 0 bases and J by 7 bases; unmatched bases: 4. CDR3 sequence (DNA): TGTGCCAGCAGCCAAGAGCTAGCGGGAACAAATGAGCAGTTCTTC. The encoded protein is CASSQELAGTNEQFF.